This TCR beta chain was sequenced for a study of blood T cell repertoires in COVID-19. Turning to the study itself: Sources were T cells, B-cell-depleted T cells, or PBMCs; the material itself was cDNA or gDNA.

This clone has just a few counts. Participant age was 18 to 89 years, and participants resided in fewer than 25 US areas. Each participant's cohort was designated according to participant-reported clinical history. Authors' analysis steps: Cell counts per sample came from amplifying reference gene primers. The protocol was immunoSEQ multiplex PCR, while the TCRdb copy is restricted to in-frame clones and leaves out a portion. V, J and clone size were drawn from that table, and D and trimming were deduced from the DNA. The table shows approximately 190,000 clones, with 65% to 85% occurring only once. Trimming removed 4 bases at V and 1 base at J, with 10 bases between. The CDR3 consists of 14 residues. Germline loops: CDR1 SGHAT, CDR2 FQNNGV.

The TCR was taken from a man in his forties or fifties who had recovered from COVID-19. The V gene is TRBV11-2, the J gene TRBJ1-1; possible D gene TRBD1, 6 bases. Specimen: PBMCs or T cells enriched from blood (not recorded which). The CDR3 bases are TGTGCCAGCAGCTCGGGGACACCGAACACTGAAGCTTTCTTT. This sequence encodes CASSSGTPNTEAFF.